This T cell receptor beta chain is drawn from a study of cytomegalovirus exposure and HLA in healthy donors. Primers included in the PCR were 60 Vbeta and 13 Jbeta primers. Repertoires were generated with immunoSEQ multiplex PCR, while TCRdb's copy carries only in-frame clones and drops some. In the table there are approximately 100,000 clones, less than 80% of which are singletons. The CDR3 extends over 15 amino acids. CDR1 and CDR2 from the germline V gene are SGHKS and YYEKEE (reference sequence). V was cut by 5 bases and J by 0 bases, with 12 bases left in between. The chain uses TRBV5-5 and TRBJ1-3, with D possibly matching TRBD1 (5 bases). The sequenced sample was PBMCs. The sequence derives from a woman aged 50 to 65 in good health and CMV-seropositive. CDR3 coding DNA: TGTGCCAGCAGACCCGACAGAATCTCTGGAAACACCATATATTTT. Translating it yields CASRPDRISGNTIYF.